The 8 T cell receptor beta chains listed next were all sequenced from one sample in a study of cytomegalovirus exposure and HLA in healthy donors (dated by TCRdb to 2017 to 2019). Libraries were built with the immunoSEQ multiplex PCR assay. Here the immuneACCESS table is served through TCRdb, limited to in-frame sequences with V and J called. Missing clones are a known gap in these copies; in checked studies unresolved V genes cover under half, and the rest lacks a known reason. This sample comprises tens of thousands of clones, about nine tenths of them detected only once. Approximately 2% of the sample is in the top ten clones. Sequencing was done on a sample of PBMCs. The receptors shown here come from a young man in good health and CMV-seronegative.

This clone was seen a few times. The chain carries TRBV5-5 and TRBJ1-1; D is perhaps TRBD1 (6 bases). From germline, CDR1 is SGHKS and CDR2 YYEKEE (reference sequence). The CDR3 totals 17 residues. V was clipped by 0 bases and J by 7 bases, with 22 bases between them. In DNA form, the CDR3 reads TGTGCCAGCAGCTTGGGTCTTGTACAGGGAAGGAATCTTGAAGCTTTCTTT. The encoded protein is CASSLGLVQGRNLEAFF.

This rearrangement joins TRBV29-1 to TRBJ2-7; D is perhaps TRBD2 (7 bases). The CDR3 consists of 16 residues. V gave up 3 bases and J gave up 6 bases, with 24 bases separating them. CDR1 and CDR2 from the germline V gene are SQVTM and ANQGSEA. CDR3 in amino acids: CSVDLGTGGGHAEQYF. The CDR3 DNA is TGCAGCGTTGATTTGGGGACGGGGGGCGGGCACGCCGAGCAGTACTTC.

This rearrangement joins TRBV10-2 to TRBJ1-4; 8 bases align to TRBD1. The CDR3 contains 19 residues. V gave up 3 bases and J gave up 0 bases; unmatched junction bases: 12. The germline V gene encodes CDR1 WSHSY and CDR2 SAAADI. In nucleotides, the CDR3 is TGCGCCAGCAGTGAAGGGTGGGACAGGAGATATGCAACTAATGAAAAACTGTTTTTT. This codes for CASSEGWDRRYATNEKLFF.

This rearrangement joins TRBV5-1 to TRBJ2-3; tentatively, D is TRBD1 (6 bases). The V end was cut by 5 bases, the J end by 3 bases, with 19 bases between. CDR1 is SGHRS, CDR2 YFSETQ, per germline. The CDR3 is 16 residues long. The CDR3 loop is CASRRLQGPGTDTQYF. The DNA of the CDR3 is TGCGCCAGCAGGCGTCTACAGGGCCCCGGGACAGATACGCAGTATTTT.

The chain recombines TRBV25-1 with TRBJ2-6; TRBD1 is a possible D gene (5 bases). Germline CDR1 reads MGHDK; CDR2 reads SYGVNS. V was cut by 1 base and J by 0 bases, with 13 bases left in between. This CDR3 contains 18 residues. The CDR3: CASSEFGATSSGANVLTF. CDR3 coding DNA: TGTGCCAGCAGTGAATTTGGGGCCACAAGCTCTGGGGCCAACGTCCTGACTTTC.

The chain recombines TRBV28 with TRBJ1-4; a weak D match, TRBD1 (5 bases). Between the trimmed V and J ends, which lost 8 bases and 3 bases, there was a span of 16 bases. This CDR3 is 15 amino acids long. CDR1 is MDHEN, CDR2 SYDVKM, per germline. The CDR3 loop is CASALLDNSNEKLFF. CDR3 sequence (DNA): TGTGCCAGCGCACTACTGGACAATTCTAATGAAAAACTGTTTTTT.

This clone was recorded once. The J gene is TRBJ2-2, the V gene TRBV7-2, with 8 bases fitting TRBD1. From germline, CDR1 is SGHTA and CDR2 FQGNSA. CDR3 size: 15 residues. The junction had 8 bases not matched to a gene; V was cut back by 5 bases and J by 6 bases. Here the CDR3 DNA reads TGTGCCAGCAGCCCGGGACAGGTTATACCCGGGGAGCTGTTTTTT. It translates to CASSPGQVIPGELFF.

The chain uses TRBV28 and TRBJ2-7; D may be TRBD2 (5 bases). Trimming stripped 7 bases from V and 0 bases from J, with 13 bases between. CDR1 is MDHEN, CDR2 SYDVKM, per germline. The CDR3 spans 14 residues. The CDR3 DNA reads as TGTGCCAGCACGGGTCTAGGGAGCTCCTACGAGCAGTACTTC. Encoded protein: CASTGLGSSYEQYF.